Below, 4 T cell receptor beta chains from the same sample are listed, as sequenced in a study of CXCR3-negative and CXCR3-positive naive CD8 T cells. The TRB libraries of cDNA were built by UMI-labeled 5' RACE. TCRdb reprocessed the 5' RACE reads; each CDR3 protein has one entry and no DNA is given. This sample's table reports about 9,600 distinct CDR3 sequences. The sequenced sample consisted of naive CXCR3- CD8+ T cells from blood. Subset denoted: CD45RO-CCR7+CD27+CD95- naive CD8+ T cells lacking CXCR3 (TNR3-). Every receptor here comes from a human donor in good health. Some clones in this sample may be carry-over from other donors' samples.

Considering frequency, this clonotype is medium-sized. V is TRBV4-3 and J is TRBJ2-1; there is no DNA to check the TCRdb D call of TRBD2. This CDR3 is built from 17 residues. Germline CDR1 and CDR2: LGHNA and YSLEER. This CDR3 is CASSQDLTGGIGNEQFF.

The CDR3 loop is CASSTRTGDTEAFF. The rearrangement links TRBV19 to TRBJ1-1; the D call from TCRdb, TRBD1, cannot be confirmed without DNA. The CDR3 is 14 amino acids. Germline CDR1 is LNHDA and CDR2 is SQIVND (reference sequence).

In terms of frequency, this clonotype is medium-sized (0.01 to 0.1%). J is TRBJ2-1 and V is TRBV12-3 or TRBV12-4; no DNA is available, so the TRBD1 call from TCRdb remains unchecked. The CDR3 has 15 residues. The chain's CDR3 is CASAHLDRAENEQFF.

The chain joins TRBV20-1 to TRBJ1-5. There are 17 residues in the CDR3. The germline gives CDR1 DFQATT, CDR2 SNEGSKA (reference sequence). This CDR3 reads CSAVEQGLYWSNQPQHF.